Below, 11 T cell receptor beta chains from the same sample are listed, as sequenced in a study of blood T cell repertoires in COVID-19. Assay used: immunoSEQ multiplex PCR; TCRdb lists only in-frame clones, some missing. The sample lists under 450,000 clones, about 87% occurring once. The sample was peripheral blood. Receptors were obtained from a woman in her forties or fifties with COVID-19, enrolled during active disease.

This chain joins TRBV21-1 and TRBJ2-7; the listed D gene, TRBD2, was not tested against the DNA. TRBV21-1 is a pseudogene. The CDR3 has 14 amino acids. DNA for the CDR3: TGTGCCAGCAGCCCTCGGACTAGCTCCTACGAGCAGTACTTC. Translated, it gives CASSPRTSSYEQYF.

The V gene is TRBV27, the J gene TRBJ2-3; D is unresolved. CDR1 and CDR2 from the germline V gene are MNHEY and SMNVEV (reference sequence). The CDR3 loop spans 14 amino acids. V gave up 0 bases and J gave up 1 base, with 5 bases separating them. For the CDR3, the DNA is TGTGCCAGCAGTTTATCCCTCGGCACAGATACGCAGTATTTT. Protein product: CASSLSLGTDTQYF.

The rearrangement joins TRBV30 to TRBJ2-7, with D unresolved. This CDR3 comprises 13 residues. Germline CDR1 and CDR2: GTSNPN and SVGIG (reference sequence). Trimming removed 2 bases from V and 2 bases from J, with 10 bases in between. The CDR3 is CAWSPHLTYEQYF. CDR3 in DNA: TGTGCCTGGAGTCCGCACCTAACCTACGAGCAGTACTTC.

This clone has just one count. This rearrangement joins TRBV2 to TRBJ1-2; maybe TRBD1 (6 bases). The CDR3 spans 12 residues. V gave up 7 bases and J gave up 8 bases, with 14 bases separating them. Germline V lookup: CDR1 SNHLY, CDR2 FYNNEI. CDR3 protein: CASTQGPGGYTF. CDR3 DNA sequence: TGTGCCAGCACCCAGGGGCCCGGGGGCTACACCTTC.

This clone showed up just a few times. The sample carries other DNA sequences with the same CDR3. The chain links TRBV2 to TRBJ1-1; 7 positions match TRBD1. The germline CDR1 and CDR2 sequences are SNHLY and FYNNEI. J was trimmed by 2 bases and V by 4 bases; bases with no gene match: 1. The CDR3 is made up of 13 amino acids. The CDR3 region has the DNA TGTGCCAGCAGTGGGGACAGAAACACTGAAGCTTTCTTT. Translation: CASSGDRNTEAFF.

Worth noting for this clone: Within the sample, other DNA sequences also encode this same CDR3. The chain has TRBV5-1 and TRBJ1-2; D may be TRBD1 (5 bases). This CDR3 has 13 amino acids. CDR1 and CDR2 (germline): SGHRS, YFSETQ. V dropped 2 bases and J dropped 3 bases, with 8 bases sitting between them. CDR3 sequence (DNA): TGCGCCAGCAGCTTAGGAGGGGACTATGGCTACACCTTC. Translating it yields CASSLGGDYGYTF. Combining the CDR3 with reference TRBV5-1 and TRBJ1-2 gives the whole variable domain KAGVTQTPRYLIKTRGQQVTLSCSPISGHRSVSWYQQTPGQGLQFLFEYFSETQRNKGNFPGRFSGRQFSNSRSEMNVSTLELGDSALYLCASSLGGDYGYTFGSGTRLTVV.

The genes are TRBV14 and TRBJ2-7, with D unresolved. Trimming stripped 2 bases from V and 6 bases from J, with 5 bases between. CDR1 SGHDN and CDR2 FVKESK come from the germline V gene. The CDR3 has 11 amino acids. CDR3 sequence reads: CASSQYSEQYF. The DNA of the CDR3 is TGTGCCAGCAGCCAATATAGCGAGCAGTACTTC.

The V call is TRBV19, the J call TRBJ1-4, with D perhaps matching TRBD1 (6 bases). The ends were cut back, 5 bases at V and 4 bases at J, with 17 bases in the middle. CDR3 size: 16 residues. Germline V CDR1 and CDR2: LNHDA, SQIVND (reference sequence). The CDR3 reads CASSPQHDRINEKLFF. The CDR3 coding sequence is TGTGCCAGTAGTCCCCAACATGACAGGATTAATGAAAAACTGTTTTTT.

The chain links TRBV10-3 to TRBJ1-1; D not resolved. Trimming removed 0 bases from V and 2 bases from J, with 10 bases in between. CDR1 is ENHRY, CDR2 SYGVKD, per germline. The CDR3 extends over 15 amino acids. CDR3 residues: CAISESGGFNTEAFF. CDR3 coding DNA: TGTGCCATCAGTGAGTCAGGCGGGTTCAACACTGAAGCTTTCTTT.

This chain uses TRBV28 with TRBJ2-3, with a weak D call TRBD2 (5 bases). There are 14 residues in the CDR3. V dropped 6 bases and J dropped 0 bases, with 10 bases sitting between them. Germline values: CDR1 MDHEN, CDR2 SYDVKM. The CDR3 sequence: CASRLGLSTDTQYF. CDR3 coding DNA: TGTGCCAGCAGACTAGGCCTAAGCACAGATACGCAGTATTTT.

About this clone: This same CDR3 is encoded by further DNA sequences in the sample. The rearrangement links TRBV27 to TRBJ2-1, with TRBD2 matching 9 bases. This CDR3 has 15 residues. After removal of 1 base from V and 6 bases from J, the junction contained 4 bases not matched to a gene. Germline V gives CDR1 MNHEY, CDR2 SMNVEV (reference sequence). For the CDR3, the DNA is TGTGCCAGCAGTTTATATAGCGGGGGTGTCAATGAGCAGTTCTTC. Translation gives CASSLYSGGVNEQFF.